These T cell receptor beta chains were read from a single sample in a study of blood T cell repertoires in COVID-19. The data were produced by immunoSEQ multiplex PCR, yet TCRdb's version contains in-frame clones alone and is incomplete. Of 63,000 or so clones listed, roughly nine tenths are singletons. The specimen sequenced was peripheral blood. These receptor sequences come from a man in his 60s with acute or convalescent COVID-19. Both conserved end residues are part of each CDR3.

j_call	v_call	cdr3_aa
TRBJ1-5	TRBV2	CASSRDRNSNQPQHF
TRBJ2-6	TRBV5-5	CASSVVSGANVLTF
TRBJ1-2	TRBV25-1	CASSHEPGQGVYGYTF
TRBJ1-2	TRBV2	CASSDMGATYGYTF
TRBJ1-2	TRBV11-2	CASSPDSLANYGYTF
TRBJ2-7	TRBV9	CASSVGSGGLYEQYF
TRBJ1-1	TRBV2	CASTYRDEAFF
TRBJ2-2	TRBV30	CAWRATQGGTGELFF
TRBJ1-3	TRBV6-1	CASSDGETGNTIYF
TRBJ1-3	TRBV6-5	CASTRDRVDTIYF
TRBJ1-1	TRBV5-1	CASSFTGTEAFF
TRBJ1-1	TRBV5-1	CASSYDTSPNTEAFF
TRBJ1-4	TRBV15	CATSPRRGGSEKLFF
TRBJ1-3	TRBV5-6	CASSLRGGWVENAIYF
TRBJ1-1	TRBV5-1	CASSLVLGRGNTEAFF
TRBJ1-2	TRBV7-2	CASSPGGGDYGYTF
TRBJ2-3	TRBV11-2	CASSSRDSSADTQYF
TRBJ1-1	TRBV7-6	CASSSRTGLSLGAFF
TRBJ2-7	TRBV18	CASSPNGDSYEQYF
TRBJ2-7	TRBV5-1	CASSRDDRGTEQYF
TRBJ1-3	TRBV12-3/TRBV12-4	CATRDRAGNTIYF
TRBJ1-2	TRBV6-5	CASSYRRTDYGYTF
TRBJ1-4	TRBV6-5	CASSRATGENEKLFF
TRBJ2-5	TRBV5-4	CASSLGQQETQYF
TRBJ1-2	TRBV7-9	CASSLGYKTGEVNYGYTF
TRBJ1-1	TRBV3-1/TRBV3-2	CASSQQIGGNTEAFF
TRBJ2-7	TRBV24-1	CATSDRTGRYEQYF
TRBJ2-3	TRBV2	CASVSGGTDTQYF
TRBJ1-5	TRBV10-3	CAISVQGQKGSQHF
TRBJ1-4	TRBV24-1	CATSDLPGLSTEKLFF
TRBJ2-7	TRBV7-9	CASSPKRDYEQYF
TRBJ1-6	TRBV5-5	CASSLYSGLWESSYNSPLHF
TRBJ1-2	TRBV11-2	CASSLGLTNYGYTF
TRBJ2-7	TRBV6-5	CASSLTGSEQYF
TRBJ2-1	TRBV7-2	CASSISPNNEQFF
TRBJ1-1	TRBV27	CASSQITGVRVGTEAFF
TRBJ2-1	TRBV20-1	CSAPRGNEQFF
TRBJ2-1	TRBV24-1	CATSDSDIYNEQFF
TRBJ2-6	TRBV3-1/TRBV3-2	CASTLGGAGANVLTF
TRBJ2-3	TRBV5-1	CASSLGTTSIEGQYF
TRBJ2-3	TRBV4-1	CASSLGTGTDTQYF
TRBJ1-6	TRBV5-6	CASSLRVRNSPLHF
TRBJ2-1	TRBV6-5	CASSYGGLAQNEQFF